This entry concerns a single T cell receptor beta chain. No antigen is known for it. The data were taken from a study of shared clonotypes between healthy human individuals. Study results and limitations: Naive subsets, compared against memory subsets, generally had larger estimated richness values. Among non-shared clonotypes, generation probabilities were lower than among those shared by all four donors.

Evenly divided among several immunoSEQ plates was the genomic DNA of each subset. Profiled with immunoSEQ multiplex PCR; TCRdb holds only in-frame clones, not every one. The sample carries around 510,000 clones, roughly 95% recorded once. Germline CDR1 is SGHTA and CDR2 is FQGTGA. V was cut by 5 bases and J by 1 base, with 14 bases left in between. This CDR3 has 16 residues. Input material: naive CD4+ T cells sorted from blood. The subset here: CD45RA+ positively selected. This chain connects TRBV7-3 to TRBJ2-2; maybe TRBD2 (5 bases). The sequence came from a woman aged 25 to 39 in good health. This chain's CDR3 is CASSLAQSGNTGELFF. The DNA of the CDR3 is TGTGCCAGCAGCCTAGCCCAGTCGGGGAACACCGGGGAGCTGTTTTTT.